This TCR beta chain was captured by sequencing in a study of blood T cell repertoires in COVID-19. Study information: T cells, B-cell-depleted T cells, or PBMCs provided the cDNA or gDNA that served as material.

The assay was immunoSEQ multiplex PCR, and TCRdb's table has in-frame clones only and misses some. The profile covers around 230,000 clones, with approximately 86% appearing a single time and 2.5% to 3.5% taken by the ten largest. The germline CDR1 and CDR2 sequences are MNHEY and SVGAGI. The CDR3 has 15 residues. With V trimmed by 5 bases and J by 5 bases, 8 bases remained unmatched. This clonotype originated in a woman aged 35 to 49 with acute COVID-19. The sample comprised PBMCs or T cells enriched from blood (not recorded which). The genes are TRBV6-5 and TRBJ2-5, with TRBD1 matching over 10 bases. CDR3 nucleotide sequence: TGTGCCAGCAGTCTGGACAGGGGGTCTTCGGAGACCCAGTACTTC. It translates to CASSLDRGSSETQYF.